Shown below are 20 T cell receptor beta chains from a single sample sequenced in a study of tumor and adjacent non-tumor tissue in lung cancer. The library came from three nested PCR rounds adapted from ARM-PCR protocols. TCRdb re-analysed the multiplex PCR reads in MiXCR, keeping a single row per CDR3 protein. The sample lists about 68,000 distinct CDR3 sequences; 50% to 60% were seen once. No cell sorting was done before RNA was extracted from the tissue. Sequencing used lung tumor tissue. The receptors were sampled from a man aged 45-60 years with non-small cell lung cancer.

This clonotype was seen just once. The chain joins TRBV6-5 to TRBJ2-7; 8 nucleotides agree with TRBD1. Germline lookup yields CDR1 MNHEY and CDR2 SVGAGI. V lost 4 bases and J lost 6; bases outside the gene matches: 5. The CDR3 loop spans 13 amino acids. The CDR3 sequence is CASSCRRGREQYF. Here the CDR3 DNA reads TGTGCCAGCAGTTGTCGCAGGGGGCGCGAGCAGTACTTC.

To note about this clonotype: A read error may be the cause here, since a much bigger clone is one base away. The gene calls are TRBV7-9 and TRBJ2-1; 12 bases match TRBD2. Per germline, CDR1 SEHNR and CDR2 FQNEAQ (reference sequence). The CDR3 totals 15 residues. The CDR3: CVSSRTSGAYNEQFF. CDR3 DNA sequence: TGTGTCAGCAGCCGGACTAGCGGGGCCTACAATGAGCAGTTCTTC.

This clonotype was seen once. V is TRBV5-5 and J is TRBJ2-7; tentatively, D is TRBD2 (5 bases). This CDR3 is built from 15 residues. The V and J ends lost 3 bases and 0 bases respectively, with 13 bases between them. The V gene's germline CDR1 is SGHKS and CDR2 YYEKEE (reference sequence). The CDR3 sequence is CASSSQTGSSYEQYF. CDR3 nucleotides: TGTGCCAGCAGCTCACAAACGGGGAGCTCCTACGAGCAGTACTTC.

About this clonotype itself: A read error may explain this, as a much larger clone is one base away. CDR3 DNA sequence: TGTGCCAGTTTAGGGACACCAGTAACCAGAAACATTCAGTACTTC. It is translated as CASLGTPVTRNIQYF. J is TRBJ2-4 and V is TRBV6-1, with D perhaps matching TRBD1 (6 bases). Per germline, CDR1 MNHNS and CDR2 SASEGT. This CDR3 is built from 15 residues. The ends were cut back, 9 bases at V and 6 bases at J, with 21 bases in the middle.

A word on this clonotype: A read error may account for a junction end that differs from germline. V usage is TRBV7-9 and J usage is TRBJ2-7; maybe TRBD1 (5 bases). This CDR3 has 12 residues. Germline values: CDR1 SEHNR, CDR2 FQNEAQ (reference sequence). In DNA, the CDR3 is TGTGCCTGCAGCCCCGACAGTTGCGAGCAGTACTTC. Amino acids: CACSPDSCEQYF.

This rearrangement joins TRBV20-1 to TRBJ1-2, with 7 bases identical to TRBD1. This CDR3 is built from 15 residues. The V gene end was trimmed by 4 bases and the J gene end by 4 bases; junction bases not matched to a gene: 12. Germline CDR1 is DFQATT and CDR2 is SNEGSKA (reference sequence). The CDR3 region is CSATPGQATIYGYTF. The CDR3 nucleotides are TGCAGTGCTACACCTGGACAGGCGACTATCTATGGCTACACCTTC.

About this clonotype itself: The junction differs from germline at one of its ends, possibly a read error. The genes are TRBV4-1 and TRBJ1-3, with TRBD1 as a possible D gene (6 bases). The CDR3 runs to 19 residues. Germline CDR1 reads MGHRA; CDR2 reads YSYEKL. CDR3 amino acids: CASNQEEGPSGGTGNTIYF. The CDR3 nucleotides are TGCGCCAGCAACCAAGAGGAGGGGCCGAGCGGGGGCACTGGAAACACCATATATTTT.

The genes are TRBV6-1 and TRBJ2-7, with TRBD1 as a possible D gene (5 bases). The CDR3 is 13 amino acids. Trimming stripped 6 bases from V and 13 bases from J, with 22 bases between. Germline V lookup: CDR1 MNHNS, CDR2 SASEGT. CDR3 amino acids: CASSQGPTYEHYF. The CDR3 DNA reads TGTGCCAGCAGCCAGGGTCCTACCTACGAACACTACTTC.

Comment on this clonotype: Relative to the germline gene, one junction end is altered; a read error may explain this. V and J are TRBV11-3 and TRBJ2-3, with 14 bases matching TRBD2. This CDR3 comprises 17 residues. Per the germline V gene, CDR1 is SGHNT and CDR2 is YENEEA. DNA for the CDR3: TGTACCAGCAGCTTAGGGACTAGCGGGGGCGCCACAGATACACAGTATTTT. As protein: CTSSLGTSGGATDTQYF.

This chain uses TRBV6-5 with TRBJ1-6; the D gene is possibly TRBD1 (6 bases). Germline CDR1 MNHEY, CDR2 SVGAGI. The CDR3 spans 13 residues. The CDR3 coding sequence is TGTGGCAGTTACCAGGGGTTTAATTCACCCCTCCACTTT. Protein sequence: CGSYQGFNSPLHF.

This clonotype was seen a few times. The chain is built from TRBV20-1 and TRBJ2-1; TRBD2 agrees at 14 bases. CDR1 is DFQATT and CDR2 is SNEGSKA in the germline V gene (reference sequence). V trimming: 3 bases; J trimming: 10 bases; junction bases outside the gene matches: 5. This CDR3 region has 14 residues. The CDR3 coding sequence is TGCAGTGCTAGCGGGACTAGCGGGAGCGAAGAGCAGTTCTTC. It yields the protein CSASGTSGSEEQFF.

This chain connects TRBV28 to TRBJ1-1; D perhaps matches TRBD1 (5 bases). This CDR3 region has 13 residues. Trimming cost V 6 bases and J 4 bases, with 12 bases left between them. Per the germline V gene, CDR1 is MDHEN and CDR2 is SYDVKM. The CDR3 loop is CASRRDVITEAFF. CDR3 sequence (DNA): TGTGCCAGCAGGAGGGACGTAATCACTGAAGCTTTCTTT. The full variable domain, with the rest looked up from reference TRBV28 and TRBJ1-1, is DVKVTQSSRYLVKRTGEKVFLECVQDMDHENMFWYRQDPGLGLRLIYFSYDVKMKEKGDIPEGYSVSREKKERFSLILESASTNQTSMYLCASRRDVITEAFFGQGTRLTVV.

About this clonotype: A read error may account for a junction end that differs from germline. The chain combines TRBV10-3 with TRBJ2-2; D possibly uses TRBD1 or TRBD2 (5 bases each). Germline V lookup: CDR1 ENHRY, CDR2 SYGVKD. This CDR3 is 15 amino acids long. The CDR3 nucleotides read TGTGCCATCAGTGGAGGGCACGGGACGTCCGGGGAGTTGTTTTTT. This gives the protein CAISGGHGTSGELFF.

This clonotype was seen at least ten times. The chain uses TRBV6-1 and TRBJ2-3, with D unresolved. V lost 4 bases and J 1 base, leaving 6 bases between the germline ends. Germline V gene lookup returns CDR1 MNHNS and CDR2 SASEGT. CDR3 length: 13 amino acids. This CDR3 reads CASSVQGTDTQYF. As DNA, the CDR3 is TGTGCCAGCAGTGTCCAGGGCACAGATACGCAGTATTTT.

As concerns this clonotype: This could be a read error, since a much larger clone is one nucleotide away. This rearrangement joins TRBV6-1 to TRBJ1-1; TRBD1 is a possible D gene (5 bases). Germline assignment: CDR1 MNHNS and CDR2 SASEGT. This CDR3 is 16 amino acids long. CDR3 region: CANSEAFTLRGTEAFF. CDR3 DNA: TGTGCCAACAGTGAAGCGTTTACCCTAAGGGGCACTGAAGCTTTCTTT.

This clonotype appeared many times. The chain has TRBV10-3 and TRBJ2-6; perhaps TRBD1 as D (6 bases). CDR3 size: 17 residues. The V end lost 4 bases, the J end lost 0 bases, and 13 bases lay between the germline ends. In germline, CDR1 is ENHRY, CDR2 SYGVKD. The CDR3 protein is CAISGGTPSSGANVLTF. As DNA, the CDR3 is TGTGCCATCAGTGGGGGGACACCCAGCTCTGGGGCCAACGTCCTGACTTTC.

Remarks on this clonotype: A much bigger clone sits one base away, suggesting this may be a read error. The J gene is TRBJ1-3, the V gene TRBV11-2; no definite D call. CDR1 SGHAT and CDR2 FQNNGV come from the germline V gene. This CDR3 has 16 residues. The CDR3 sequence: CARSLDTQITGNTIYF. In DNA, the CDR3 is TGTGCCAGAAGCTTAGACACCCAGATTACTGGAAACACCATATATTTT.

Concerning this clonotype: At one end, the junction sequence differs from germline, possibly due to a read error. The chain joins TRBV11-2 to TRBJ2-5, with 8 bases aligning to TRBD1. CDR3 length: 16 residues. The germline CDR1 and CDR2 sequences are SGHAT and FQNNGV. CDR3 sequence: CAGSRPGQEMTETQYF. In DNA form, the CDR3 reads TGTGCCGGCAGCCGCCCGGGACAGGAGATGACGGAGACCCAGTACTTC.

This clonotype was observed a handful of times. This chain links TRBV20-1 with TRBJ2-6; weak D call: TRBD1 (6 bases). The CDR3 is 17 residues long. Germline CDR1 is DFQATT and CDR2 is SNEGSKA (reference sequence). Trimming stripped 3 bases from V and 0 bases from J, with 15 bases between. As DNA, the CDR3 is TGCAGTGCTAGTCAAGGGACACCTTACTCTGGGGCCAACGTCCTGACTTTC. Translated: CSASQGTPYSGANVLTF.

Concerning this clonotype itself: Germline is not matched at one junction end, which may reflect a read error. The chain joins TRBV4-2 to TRBJ2-7, with 9 bases lining up with TRBD2. Per the germline V gene, CDR1 is LGHNA and CDR2 is YNFKEQ. The CDR3 is 17 amino acids. The CDR3, as DNA: TGTGCCAGCAGCCAAGATCGTGGAGCGGGAGGAGAATACGAGCAATACTTC. Translated, it gives CASSQDRGAGGEYEQYF.